The sequence of this TCR beta chain was determined in a study of control samples from healthy donors and cancer patients. From germline, CDR1 is MNHEY and CDR2 SVGEGT. V dropped 0 bases and J dropped 3 bases, with 9 bases sitting between them. The CDR3 length is 14 residues. Clones were sequenced by immunoSEQ multiplex PCR, and TCRdb holds only the in-frame ones, with some missing. This sample has roughly 100,000 clones, with roughly 89% found just once. This chain connects TRBV6-2 or TRBV6-3 to TRBJ2-7, with a tentative D call TRBD1 (5 bases). The origin of this receptor is a man younger than 40 in good health. The sample taken for sequencing was blood. The CDR3 protein is CASSYSQADYEQYF. CDR3 coding DNA: TGTGCCAGCAGTTACTCACAGGCCGACTACGAGCAGTACTTC.